This T cell receptor beta chain is from a study of control samples from healthy donors and cancer patients. Measured with immunoSEQ multiplex PCR; TCRdb has only the in-frame clones, and not every one. The repertoire has fewer than 120,000 clones, more than 75% of them found once; the top ten carry 3.5% to 4.5%. The ends were cut back, 0 bases at V and 5 bases at J, with 13 bases in the middle. Per germline, CDR1 LNHDA and CDR2 SQIVND (reference sequence). The CDR3 is made up of 15 amino acids. The gene calls are TRBV19 and TRBJ1-2; the D is unclear. The source is a woman aged 55-69 years with lung cancer. The sequencing input was PBMCs. The CDR3 here is CASSIERGSLYGYTF. CDR3 sequence (DNA): TGTGCCAGTAGTATAGAGCGAGGGTCCCTGTATGGCTACACCTTC.